This record concerns one TCR beta chain sequence. Its antigen is as yet unknown. As the method of synthesis, 5'RACE template switching with UMIs yielded TCR beta cDNA. TCRdb re-analyzed the 5' RACE reads; it lists each CDR3 protein once, without DNA. Here the sample table reports some 300,000 distinct CDR3 sequences. The record originates from a study of T cells expressing NK-cell markers. Across the study: The authors sequenced eight donors, of whom seven were HCMV-seropositive and one was seronegative. Study conclusions and caveats: Leadership of the CD3+CD56-NKG2C+ fraction also belonged to these clonotypes in a handful of donors.

CDR1 and CDR2 (germline): KGHSH, LQKENI. This CDR3 has 14 amino acids. The sequencing input was blood T cells: a sorted CD56 or NKG2C T cell subset, CD4+ or CD8+ T cells, or bulk PBMC T cells (not recorded which). The receptor was derived from a man between 18 and 35 years old in good health. The chain is built from TRBV18 and TRBJ1-6. CDR3 loop: CASSPPGRSSPLHF.